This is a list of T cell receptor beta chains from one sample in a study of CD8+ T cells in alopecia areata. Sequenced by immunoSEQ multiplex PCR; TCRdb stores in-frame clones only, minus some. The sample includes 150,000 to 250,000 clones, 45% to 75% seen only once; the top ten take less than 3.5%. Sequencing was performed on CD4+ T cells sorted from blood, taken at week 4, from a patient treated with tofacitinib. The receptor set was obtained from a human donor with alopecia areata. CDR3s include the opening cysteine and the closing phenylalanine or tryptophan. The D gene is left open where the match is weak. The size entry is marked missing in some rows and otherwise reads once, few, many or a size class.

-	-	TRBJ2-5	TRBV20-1	TGCAGCGGGCTGCGGGAGACCCAGTACTTC	CSGLRETQYF
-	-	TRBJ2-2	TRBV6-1	TGTGCCAGCAGTGAATTGGGGGTTTTGAGCACCGGGGAGCTGTTTTTT	CASSELGVLSTGELFF
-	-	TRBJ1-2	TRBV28	TGTGCCAGCGAAGAGGAGGGATTCCACACCTTC	CASEEEGFHTF
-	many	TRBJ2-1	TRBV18	TGTGCCAGCTCACCTCAGCAGGGGACCAATGAGCAGTTCTTC	CASSPQQGTNEQFF
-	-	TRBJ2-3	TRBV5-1	TGCGCCAGCAGCACCCTCAGCGGGCCTATCACAGATACGCAGTATTTT	CASSTLSGPITDTQYF
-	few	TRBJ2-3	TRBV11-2	TGTGCCAGCAGCTTAGGGGGCCTAGGAGATACGCAGTATTTT	CASSLGGLGDTQYF
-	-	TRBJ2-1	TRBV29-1	TGCAGCGCTGGGCAGGGGAATGAGCAGTTCTTC	CSAGQGNEQFF
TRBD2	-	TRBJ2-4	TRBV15	TGTGCCACCAGCAGAGACGGGACTAGAATAAACATTCAGTACTTC	CATSRDGTRINIQYF
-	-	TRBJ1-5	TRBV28	TGTGCCAGCAGTCCCGAATATAGAAATCAGCCCCAGCATTTT	CASSPEYRNQPQHF
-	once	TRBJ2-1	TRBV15	TGTGCCACCAGCAGAGACCCCTTACACTCGGCCGAGCAGTTCTTC	CATSRDPLHSAEQFF
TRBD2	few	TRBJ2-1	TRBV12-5	TGTGCTAGTGGTTTGGTAAGCGGGGGGCCAATGGGCGCCTACAATGAGCAGTTCTTC	CASGLVSGGPMGAYNEQFF
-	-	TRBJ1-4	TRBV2	TGTGCTACCGCAGGGAGCAAACTGTTTTTT	CATAGSKLFF
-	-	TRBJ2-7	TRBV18	TGTGCCAGCTCCTTTGCCGGGACCGGGGGTGACGAGCAGTACTTC	CASSFAGTGGDEQYF
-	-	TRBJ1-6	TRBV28	TGTGCCAGCACTCCGTCCTATAATTCACCCCTCCACTTT	CASTPSYNSPLHF
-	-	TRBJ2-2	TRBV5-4	TGTGCCAGCAGCTTGGACAGCGTTATCACCGGGGAGCTGTTTTTT	CASSLDSVITGELFF
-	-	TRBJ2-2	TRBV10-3	TGTGCCATCAGTGTGGTTGCCGGGGAGCTGTTTTTT	CAISVVAGELFF
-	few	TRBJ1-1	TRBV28	TGTGCCAGCAGGCTGTACAGAGCGGGGACTGAAGCTTTCTTT	CASRLYRAGTEAFF
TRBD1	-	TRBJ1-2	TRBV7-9	TGTGCCAGCAGCCCGACAGGGGGCGAACATGGCTACACCTTC	CASSPTGGEHGYTF
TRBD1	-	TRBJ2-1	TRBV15	TGTGCCACCAGCAGAGAGGGACAGGGACACAATGAGCAGTTCTTC	CATSREGQGHNEQFF
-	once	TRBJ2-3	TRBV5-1	TGCGCCAGCAGGCCCAAGGTAGCTAGCACAGATACGCAGTATTTT	CASRPKVASTDTQYF
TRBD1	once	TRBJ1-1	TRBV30	TGTGCCTGGAGTCATGACAGGGGCACTGAAGCTTTCTTT	CAWSHDRGTEAFF
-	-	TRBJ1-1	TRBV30	TGTGCCTGGAGTGTACTTGGGGGAGACACTGAAGCTTTCTTT	CAWSVLGGDTEAFF
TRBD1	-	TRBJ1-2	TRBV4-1	TGCGCCAGCAGCCACCTAAAGAGGGACAGGGGTGGCTACACCTTC	CASSHLKRDRGGYTF
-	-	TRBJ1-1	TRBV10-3	TGTGCCATCAGTGAGGTGACGGCTGAAGCTTTCTTT	CAISEVTAEAFF
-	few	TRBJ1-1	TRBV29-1	TGCAGCGTTGAGTGGGCCCGCACTGAAGCTTTCTTT	CSVEWARTEAFF
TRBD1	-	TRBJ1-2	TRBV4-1	TGCGCCAGCAGCCCTAGACAGGGCGGATATGGCTACACCTTC	CASSPRQGGYGYTF
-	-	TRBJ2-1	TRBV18	TGTGCCAGCTCACCACCAAGCTCCTACAATGAGCAGTTCTTC	CASSPPSSYNEQFF
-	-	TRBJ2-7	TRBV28	TGTGCCAGCAGTCTGGGGGGTAAAACCTACGAGCAGTACTTC	CASSLGGKTYEQYF
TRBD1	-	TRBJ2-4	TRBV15	TGTGCCACCAGCAGACTTTCCCAGGGGGCAGGAAACATTCAGTACTTC	CATSRLSQGAGNIQYF
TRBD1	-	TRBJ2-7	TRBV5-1	TGCGCCAGCAGCTTGCTTACCGGGACAGGGGTCTCCTACGAGCAGTACTTC	CASSLLTGTGVSYEQYF
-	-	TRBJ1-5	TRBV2	TGTGCCAGCAGTGCCGATCCGACAGGATACAATCAGCCCCAGCATTTT	CASSADPTGYNQPQHF